A single sample is the source of the 22 T cell receptor beta chains below, sequenced in a study of cytomegalovirus exposure and HLA in healthy donors (dated by TCRdb to 2016 to 2017). The method behind the library was the immunoSEQ multiplex PCR assay. The multiplex PCR relied on a mix of 60 forward primers for TCR Vbeta segments and 13 reverse primers for TCR Jbeta segments. Here the immuneACCESS table is served through TCRdb, limited to in-frame sequences with V and J called. Missing clones are a known gap in these copies; in checked studies unresolved V genes cover under half, and the rest lacks a known reason. The sample has around 99,000 clones on record, roughly 80% of them singletons. The ten most abundant clones make up over 7% of the sample. The specimen was PBMCs. These receptors originate from a woman aged 45-65 years in good health and CMV-seropositive.

The chain joins TRBV7-2 to TRBJ1-1; no clear D. Per germline, CDR1 SGHTA and CDR2 FQGNSA. V was cut by 5 bases and J by 4 bases, with 11 bases left in between. This CDR3 is 13 amino acids long. The CDR3 sequence is CASSPPLRTEAFF. CDR3 nucleotide sequence: TGTGCCAGCAGCCCCCCCTTGCGCACTGAAGCTTTCTTT. The variable domain in full, with the rest retrieved from reference TRBV7-2 and TRBJ1-1, is GAGVSQSPSNKVTEKGKDVELRCDPISGHTALYWYRQSLGQGLEFLIYFQGNSAPDKSGLPSDRFSAERTGGSVSTLTIQRTQQEDSAVYLCASSPPLRTEAFFGQGTRLTVV.

CDR3 DNA: TGTGCCAGTAGTATACGGGGCGGGGACAGGTGGAGAATTTCACCCCTCCACTTT. Amino acids: CASSIRGGDRWRISPLHF. V usage is TRBV19 and J usage is TRBJ1-6, with TRBD1 matching 8 bases. Germline V gives CDR1 LNHDA, CDR2 SQIVND (reference sequence). Germline trimming cut 2 bases from V and 9 bases from J; bases unmatched to any gene: 15. This CDR3 comprises 18 residues.

Only a few counts were recorded for this clone. The CDR3 bases are TGCGCCAGCAGCCCCAGGGCCTCGAAGAGTGAAAAACTGTTTTTT. It codes for CASSPRASKSEKLFF. The chain links TRBV5-1 to TRBJ1-4; the D gene is possibly TRBD1 (5 bases). This CDR3 is 15 amino acids long. The germline CDR1 and CDR2 sequences are SGHRS and YFSETQ. Trimming removed 4 bases at V and 7 bases at J, with 17 bases between.

CDR3 in amino acids: CATSRDTGEETQYF. The CDR3 nucleotides are TGTGCCACCAGCAGAGACACAGGGGAAGAGACCCAGTACTTC. V gene TRBV15 combines with J gene TRBJ2-5; the match to TRBD1 covers 7 bases. V lost 0 bases and J lost 3; bases outside the gene matches: 1. The CDR3 loop spans 14 amino acids. CDR1 is LNHNV and CDR2 is YYDKDF in the germline V gene (reference sequence).

The rearrangement joins TRBV5-6 to TRBJ2-7; D is ambiguous. Germline lookup yields CDR1 SGHDT and CDR2 YYEEEE. V gave up 0 bases and J gave up 6 bases, with 13 bases separating them. The CDR3 is made up of 14 amino acids. The CDR3 sequence: CASSLGPRAGEQYF. The DNA of the CDR3 is TGTGCCAGCAGCTTGGGCCCCCGAGCCGGCGAGCAGTACTTC.

The V call is TRBV4-2, the J call TRBJ2-1; D is perhaps TRBD2 (5 bases). Germline CDR1 LGHNA, CDR2 YNFKEQ. CDR3 length: 14 amino acids. Deletions cut 1 base from V and 4 bases from J, with 8 bases between. The CDR3 loop reads CASSQVRGYNEQFF. In DNA, the CDR3 is TGTGCCAGCAGCCAAGTACGAGGGTACAATGAGCAGTTCTTC.

The J gene is TRBJ2-2, the V gene TRBV10-3; D is possibly TRBD2 (5 bases). Trimming removed 5 bases from V and 7 bases from J, with 11 bases in between. The V gene's germline CDR1 is ENHRY and CDR2 SYGVKD. The CDR3 runs to 13 residues. CDR3 sequence reads: CAISPGLGGELFF. CDR3 in DNA: TGTGCCATCAGTCCCGGACTCGGCGGGGAGCTGTTTTTT.

The rearrangement links TRBV9 to TRBJ1-1; a weak D match, TRBD1 (5 bases). In germline, CDR1 is SGDLS, CDR2 YYNGEE. The length of the CDR3 is 15 residues. V lost 2 bases and J lost 7, with 18 bases in between. CDR3 amino acids: CASSVSGLDTNEAFF. In nucleotides, the CDR3 is TGTGCCAGCAGCGTTAGTGGGTTGGACACAAATGAAGCTTTCTTT.

This clone was seen a single time. The chain joins TRBV7-2 to TRBJ2-7; 9 nucleotides align to TRBD2. The CDR3 is 16 amino acids. Per germline, CDR1 SGHTA and CDR2 FQGNSA. V dropped 1 base and J dropped 4; count of bases not matched to a gene: 8. The CDR3 region has the DNA TGTGCCAGCAGCTTAGGATGGCGGGAGGGCCCTTACGAGCAGTACTTC. This translates into CASSLGWREGPYEQYF.

The rearrangement links TRBV29-1 to TRBJ2-1; 11 bases match TRBD2. The V gene end was trimmed by 4 bases and the J gene end by 7 bases; junction bases not matched to a gene: 6. Germline CDR1 and CDR2: SQVTM and ANQGSEA. CDR3 length: 14 amino acids. DNA of the CDR3: TGCAGCGTTGCGAGACTAGCGGGGAGTAATGAGCAGTTCTTC. Translated: CSVARLAGSNEQFF.

The chain couples TRBV10-3 to TRBJ2-1; TRBD2 matches 13 bases. Germline trimming cut 2 bases from V and 6 bases from J; bases unmatched to any gene: 1. This CDR3 has 15 residues. Germline CDR1 reads ENHRY; CDR2 reads SYGVKD. The CDR3 DNA reads TGTGCCATCAGTGAGACTAGCGGGAGGGGCAATGAGCAGTTCTTC. This translates into CAISETSGRGNEQFF.

The V gene is TRBV7-8, the J gene TRBJ2-1; D call uncertain. The V and J ends lost 5 bases and 6 bases respectively, with 17 bases between them. Germline assignment: CDR1 SGHVS and CDR2 FQNEAQ. CDR3 size: 15 residues. CDR3 in amino acids: CASSPASAAINEQFF. The CDR3 DNA reads as TGTGCCAGCAGCCCCGCCTCTGCGGCTATCAATGAGCAGTTCTTC.

The chain recombines TRBV5-6 with TRBJ2-1; possibly TRBD2 for D (5 bases). Germline-derived CDR1 and CDR2 are SGHDT and YYEEEE. The ends were cut back, 0 bases at V and 2 bases at J, with 6 bases in the middle. The CDR3 runs to 14 residues. CDR3 nucleotides: TGTGCCAGCAGCTTGGTCGGGGCCTACAATGAGCAGTTCTTC. It translates to CASSLVGAYNEQFF.

In this sample, this clone turned up a few times. The genes are TRBV2 and TRBJ2-5, with 12 nucleotides matching TRBD2. The germline V gene encodes CDR1 SNHLY and CDR2 FYNNEI. Germline trimming cut 3 bases from V and 4 bases from J; bases unmatched to any gene: 3. The CDR3 has 15 amino acids. Here the CDR3 reads CASSDASGGAETQYF. The DNA for the CDR3 is TGTGCCAGCAGTGACGCTAGCGGGGGGGCAGAGACCCAGTACTTC.

This clone was counted a few times. The CDR3 region is CASSIDRRTQGNQPQHF. The CDR3, as DNA: TGTGCCAGTAGTATAGATCGGAGGACCCAGGGCAATCAGCCCCAGCATTTT. This sequence joins TRBV19 and TRBJ1-5; D remains unclear. The CDR3 is 17 amino acids. Trimming took 0 bases from V and 2 from J, leaving 14 bases between them. Germline V gives CDR1 LNHDA, CDR2 SQIVND (reference sequence).

Here the CDR3 DNA reads TGTGCCAGCAGCAAAAGGGCTAGCGGGAGTGGGAATGAGCAGTTCTTC. Residues: CASSKRASGSGNEQFF. The chain employs TRBV21-1 and TRBJ2-1; the D call in the table, TRBD2, was not verified against the DNA. TRBV21-1 is tagged as a pseudogene. The CDR3 extends over 16 amino acids.

The chain uses TRBV7-8 and TRBJ1-3; tentatively, D is TRBD1 (6 bases). In germline, CDR1 is SGHVS, CDR2 FQNEAQ. V gave up 5 bases and J gave up 4 bases, with 18 bases separating them. There are 16 residues in the CDR3. The CDR3 reads CASSLRQASVGNTIYF. The CDR3 DNA reads TGTGCCAGCAGCCTCCGACAGGCCTCGGTAGGAAACACCATATATTTT.

The gene calls are TRBV10-3 and TRBJ2-1, with 8 bases matching TRBD2. Germline CDR1 reads ENHRY; CDR2 reads SYGVKD. With V trimmed by 4 bases and J by 0 bases, 17 bases remained unmatched. The length of the CDR3 is 20 residues. CDR3 nucleotides: TGTGCCATCAGTGGGGGTTCGGTAGCGGGGATTTTAGGCTCCTACAATGAGCAGTTCTTC. Residues: CAISGGSVAGILGSYNEQFF.

The chain carries TRBV13 and TRBJ2-1; TRBD2 matches at 7 bases. J gave up 1 base and V 3 bases, and 9 bases lay outside the gene matches. Germline V lookup: CDR1 PRHDT, CDR2 FYEKMQ (reference sequence). This CDR3 has 17 amino acids. CDR3 nucleotides: TGTGCCAGCAGCTTCAGACGGCGGGAGAAATCCTACAATGAGCAGTTCTTC. Protein sequence: CASSFRRREKSYNEQFF.

The V gene is TRBV2, the J gene TRBJ2-7, with D hard to call. Looked up from germline, CDR1 is SNHLY and CDR2 is FYNNEI. Trimming removed 2 bases from V and 6 bases from J, with 8 bases in between. This CDR3 spans 12 amino acids. The CDR3 coding sequence is TGTGCCAGCAGTGAACAGCGAGGCGAGCAGTACTTC. This gives the protein CASSEQRGEQYF.

This clone occurred a few times. This sequence joins TRBV5-6 and TRBJ2-2; 12 bases fit TRBD2. Germline V gene sequence: CDR1 SGHDT, CDR2 YYEEEE. V lost 4 bases, J lost 6 bases, and 10 bases stayed unmatched. The CDR3 sequence is 17 residues long. The CDR3: CASSLGTSGYLAGELFF. DNA for the CDR3: TGTGCCAGCAGCCTCGGGACTAGCGGGTATCTAGCCGGGGAGCTGTTTTTT.

The chain combines TRBV5-5 with TRBJ1-2; tentative D call: TRBD1 (5 bases). V gave up 1 base and J gave up 5 bases, with 18 bases separating them. The germline V gene encodes CDR1 SGHKS and CDR2 YYEKEE (reference sequence). The length of the CDR3 is 16 residues. The CDR3 loop reads CASSLTWQEQGYGYTF. CDR3 in DNA: TGTGCCAGCAGCTTGACGTGGCAGGAGCAGGGATATGGCTACACCTTC.